Listed here are 26 T cell receptor beta chains from one sample, sequenced in a study of PD-1 blockade in classical Hodgkin lymphoma. Assay used: immunoSEQ multiplex PCR; TCRdb lists only in-frame clones, some missing. Of more than 25,000 clones in the sample, more than 65% were seen once. There was relapse after autologous stem cell transplantation in every patient, and there was variation in brentuximab vedotin exposure. This sample comprised peripheral blood mononuclear cells (PBMCs), obtained before the second cycle of nivolumab. These TCRs come from a human donor with classical Hodgkin lymphoma.

This clone was counted between two and nine times. The CDR3 nucleotides are TGTGCCAGCAGCTCCCGACCAGGGGGCACTGAAGCTTTCTTT. It is translated as CASSSRPGGTEAFF. This sequence joins TRBV11-2 and TRBJ1-1; 7 positions agree with TRBD1. Germline V gives CDR1 SGHAT, CDR2 FQNNGV. This CDR3 spans 14 amino acids. V was clipped by 4 bases and J by 4 bases; unmatched bases: 6.

The sample holds a few counts of this clone. The chain carries TRBV23-1 and TRBJ1-2; D unresolved. TRBV23-1 is labeled an ORF, and its function is uncertain. Trimming took 0 bases from V and 4 from J, leaving 12 bases between them. This CDR3 has 15 residues. DNA of the CDR3: TGCGCCAGCAGTCAATCCGTCCCCGGCGGCTATGGCTACACCTTC. Translated: CASSQSVPGGYGYTF.

V usage is TRBV6-1 and J usage is TRBJ1-2; 7 bases match TRBD1. CDR1 and CDR2 (germline): MNHNS, SASEGT. The CDR3 sequence is 13 residues long. Losses at the gene ends were 3 bases for V and 4 bases for J; bases not matched to a gene: 2. For the CDR3, the DNA is TGTGCCAGCAGTGAGGGACAGCTCTATGGCTACACCTTC. Protein product: CASSEGQLYGYTF.

Only one count was recorded for this clone. The chain employs TRBV6-6 and TRBJ1-1, with a tentative D call TRBD1 (5 bases). The CDR3 covers 14 residues. The ends were cut back, 2 bases at V and 2 bases at J, with 9 bases in the middle. The germline CDR1 and CDR2 sequences are MNHNY and SVGAGI (reference sequence). CDR3 nucleotide sequence: TGTGCCAGCAGTTACCCGACAGAAAACACTGAAGCTTTCTTT. Translating gives CASSYPTENTEAFF.

The chain recombines TRBV30 with TRBJ1-4, with D possibly matching TRBD1 (5 bases). The ends were cut back, 5 bases at V and 4 bases at J, with 17 bases in the middle. The V gene's germline CDR1 is GTSNPN and CDR2 SVGIG (reference sequence). The CDR3 length is 15 residues. CDR3 bases: TGTGCCTGGCGAACCAGACAGCCCGTTAATGAAAAACTGTTTTTT. Its translation is CAWRTRQPVNEKLFF.

This sequence joins TRBV19 and TRBJ1-1; 8 bases agree with TRBD1. CDR3 size: 15 residues. Germline values: CDR1 LNHDA, CDR2 SQIVND (reference sequence). V was clipped by 6 bases and J by 1 base; unmatched bases: 7. CDR3 in DNA: TGTGCCAGTAGGGAAACAGGGGGAGGGAACACTGAAGCTTTCTTT. Its translation: CASRETGGGNTEAFF.

The CDR3 sequence is CASSFIGDYEQYF. The CDR3 DNA reads as TGTGCCAGCAGCTTCATCGGCGACTACGAGCAGTACTTC. The chain links TRBV7-8 to TRBJ2-7; no reliable D call. Trimming took 3 bases from V and 3 from J, leaving 9 bases between them. CDR3 size: 13 residues. CDR1 is SGHVS, CDR2 FQNEAQ, per germline.

This chain links TRBV7-9 with TRBJ1-3; D ambiguous. The germline V gene has CDR1 SEHNR and CDR2 FQNEAQ (reference sequence). V was shortened by 0 bases and J by 0 bases, with 9 bases between the two germline ends. This CDR3 contains 16 residues. CDR3 bases: TGTGCCAGCAGCTTAGCCTCCAACCCCTCTGGAAACACCATATATTTT. Protein sequence: CASSLASNPSGNTIYF.

The sample holds a few counts of this clone. This sequence joins TRBV28 and TRBJ2-5; 13 positions match TRBD2. The germline gives CDR1 MDHEN, CDR2 SYDVKM. The CDR3 runs 16 residues. Trimming cost V 6 bases and J 4 bases; bases outside gene matches: 8. Written as DNA, the CDR3 is TGTGCCAGCAGGGAACTAGCGGGGGGGCTTCGAGAGACCCAGTACTTC. Its translation: CASRELAGGLRETQYF.

This clone was observed a single time. The chain couples TRBV5-1 to TRBJ2-1; D might be TRBD1 (5 bases). Germline values: CDR1 SGHRS, CDR2 YFSETQ. V lost 3 bases to trimming and J lost 0 bases, with 7 bases between them. This CDR3 region has 14 residues. CDR3 nucleotides: TGCGCCAGCAGCTCCCAGGGCTCCTACAATGAGCAGTTCTTC. Translation: CASSSQGSYNEQFF.

This chain connects TRBV5-8 to TRBJ2-3; 8 bases are shared with TRBD2. The length of the CDR3 is 15 residues. The V segment lost 9 bases and the J segment 4 bases; nucleotides outside the gene matches: 13. Germline loops: CDR1 SGHTS, CDR2 YDEGEE. The CDR3 loop is CATKTGLARADTQYF. Written as DNA, the CDR3 is TGTGCCACCAAGACCGGACTAGCCAGAGCAGATACGCAGTATTTT.

V usage is TRBV19 and J usage is TRBJ2-2; D unclear. The CDR3 has 15 residues. Germline V gene sequence: CDR1 LNHDA, CDR2 SQIVND (reference sequence). Trimming left V 1 base short and J 2 bases short, with 8 bases between. This CDR3 reads CASSIGPGNTGELFF. Written as DNA, the CDR3 is TGTGCCAGTAGTATAGGCCCCGGTAACACCGGGGAGCTGTTTTTT.

The chain couples TRBV27 to TRBJ2-2, with 8 bases lining up with TRBD1. V lost 5 bases and J lost 4; bases outside the gene matches: 6. CDR1 is MNHEY, CDR2 SMNVEV, per germline (reference sequence). The CDR3 contains 15 residues. This CDR3 reads CASSKDRVGTGELFF. The DNA for the CDR3 is TGTGCCAGCAGTAAGGACAGGGTAGGCACCGGGGAGCTGTTTTTT.

For the CDR3, the DNA is TGTGCCAGCAGTTTCCGACAGGGAGGAACCTATGGCTACACCTTC. This translates into CASSFRQGGTYGYTF. The chain links TRBV27 to TRBJ1-2; 7 positions match TRBD1. Germline CDR1 MNHEY, CDR2 SMNVEV (reference sequence). Unmatched junction bases numbered 8, after V lost 3 bases and J lost 4 bases. CDR3 length: 15 residues.

The chain recombines TRBV27 with TRBJ1-3; D is possibly TRBD1 (5 bases). The ends were cut back, 2 bases at V and 0 bases at J, with 14 bases in the middle. The length of the CDR3 is 17 residues. Germline CDR1 MNHEY, CDR2 SMNVEV (reference sequence). Here the CDR3 reads CASSLLGGTDSGNTIYF. The CDR3 DNA is TGTGCCAGCAGTTTACTCGGGGGAACCGACTCTGGAAACACCATATATTTT.

The chain couples TRBV7-2 to TRBJ1-5; possibly TRBD1 for D (6 bases). Between the trimmed V and J ends, which lost 1 base and 6 bases, there was a span of 13 bases. Germline values: CDR1 SGHTA, CDR2 FQGNSA. The CDR3 is 15 residues long. CDR3 nucleotide sequence: TGTGCCAGCAGCTTAGTTGGGACAAGTCGTCAGCCCCAGCATTTT. Protein sequence: CASSLVGTSRQPQHF.

The chain links TRBV30 to TRBJ2-7; TRBD1 is a possible D gene (6 bases). The CDR3 totals 14 residues. Looked up from germline, CDR1 is GTSNPN and CDR2 is SVGIG (reference sequence). Trimming removed 4 bases from V and 0 bases from J, with 13 bases in between. CDR3 region: CAWKRQAISYEQYF. CDR3 coding DNA: TGTGCCTGGAAAAGACAGGCCATCTCCTACGAGCAGTACTTC. Based on the CDR3 plus reference TRBV30 and TRBJ2-7, the full variable domain is SQTIHQWPATLVQPVGSPLSLECTVEGTSNPNLYWYRQAAGRGLQLLFYSVGIGQISSEVPQNLSASRPQDRQFILSSKKLLLSDSGFYLCAWKRQAISYEQYFGPGTRLTVT.

This chain connects TRBV19 to TRBJ2-5, with TRBD1 matching 7 bases. J lost 2 bases, V lost 6 bases, and 9 bases had no gene match. Germline CDR1 and CDR2: LNHDA and SQIVND (reference sequence). The CDR3 length is 15 residues. The CDR3 sequence is CASRYRGRDQETQYF. CDR3 DNA sequence: TGTGCCAGTAGGTACAGGGGTAGAGATCAAGAGACCCAGTACTTC.

The chain uses TRBV4-1 and TRBJ2-6, with D possibly matching TRBD2 (5 bases). Trimming took off 0 bases at V and 2 bases at J, with 17 bases between the two ends. There are 19 residues in the CDR3. The germline gives CDR1 MGHRA, CDR2 YSYEKL. CDR3 sequence: CASSQDGERHLPGANVLTF. CDR3 coding DNA: TGCGCCAGCAGCCAAGACGGGGAGCGACACTTACCTGGGGCCAACGTCCTGACTTTC.

This clone was detected once. V is TRBV7-9 and J is TRBJ1-1; 9 bases align to TRBD1. Trimming removed 8 bases from V and 0 bases from J; junction bases left unmatched: 7. This CDR3 has 15 residues. Germline assignment: CDR1 SEHNR and CDR2 FQNEAQ (reference sequence). The CDR3 loop is CASGQGSPVNTEAFF. CDR3 bases: TGTGCCAGCGGACAGGGGTCCCCTGTGAACACTGAAGCTTTCTTT.

The sample holds a few counts of this clone. The V and J genes are TRBV11-2 and TRBJ2-5, with D perhaps given as TRBD1 or TRBD2 (6 bases each). The CDR3 contains 16 residues. The V end was cut by 5 bases, the J end by 1 base, with 17 bases between. Per the germline V gene, CDR1 is SGHAT and CDR2 is FQNNGV. The CDR3 DNA follows: TGTGCCAGCAGCCAGGGGACTTTCACTTTCCAAGAGACCCAGTACTTC. Translating it yields CASSQGTFTFQETQYF.

The chain recombines TRBV6-1 with TRBJ2-2; D is unresolved. V lost 6 bases and J lost 6, with 14 bases in between. CDR3 length equals 14 residues. Germline-derived CDR1 and CDR2 are MNHNS and SASEGT. The CDR3 region is CASRRNPRAGELFF. CDR3 nucleotides: TGTGCCAGCAGAAGGAACCCTCGGGCCGGGGAGCTGTTTTTT.

This clone was detected a few times. The CDR3, as DNA: TGCAGCGTTGAACTCCGAGGCGCGGACTCCGATGAGCAGTTCTTC. This encodes CSVELRGADSDEQFF. The rearrangement joins TRBV29-1 to TRBJ2-1; perhaps TRBD2 as D (5 bases). Germline-derived CDR1 and CDR2 are SQVTM and ANQGSEA. Trimming took 2 bases from V and 8 from J, leaving 19 bases between them. This CDR3 has 15 residues.

This rearrangement joins TRBV6-5 to TRBJ1-5; no clear D. Germline V lookup: CDR1 MNHEY, CDR2 SVGAGI. The CDR3 is made up of 15 amino acids. Trimming stripped 0 bases from V and 6 bases from J, with 12 bases between. The CDR3 bases are TGTGCCAGCAGTTACTCCTGGGGAGTAAGTCAGCCCCAGCATTTT. It yields the protein CASSYSWGVSQPQHF.

V gene TRBV7-2 combines with J gene TRBJ2-3, with 8 bases matching TRBD2. The CDR3 is 17 residues long. Germline V gene sequence: CDR1 SGHTA, CDR2 FQGNSA. With V trimmed by 2 bases and J by 1 base, 8 bases remained unmatched. CDR3 sequence (DNA): TGTGCCAGCAGCTTATCTGGCGGGGGGTCTCGCACAGATACGCAGTATTTT. Translation: CASSLSGGGSRTDTQYF.

The V and J genes are TRBV7-9 and TRBJ1-4, with 9 bases matching TRBD1. Germline trimming cut 0 bases from V and 1 base from J; bases unmatched to any gene: 9. The CDR3 runs 19 residues. Germline CDR1 is SEHNR and CDR2 is FQNEAQ (reference sequence). CDR3 coding DNA: TGTGCCAGCAGCTTAGCACAGGGGGCCCGAACATTAACTAATGAAAAACTGTTTTTT. Translated: CASSLAQGARTLTNEKLFF.